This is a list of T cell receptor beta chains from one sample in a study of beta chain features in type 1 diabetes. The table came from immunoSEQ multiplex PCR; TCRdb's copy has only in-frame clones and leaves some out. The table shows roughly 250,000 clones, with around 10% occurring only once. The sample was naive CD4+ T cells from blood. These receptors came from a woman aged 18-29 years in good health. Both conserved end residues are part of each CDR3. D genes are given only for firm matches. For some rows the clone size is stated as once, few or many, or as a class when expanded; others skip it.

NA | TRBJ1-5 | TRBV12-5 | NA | CASGLSHNQPQHF | TGTGCTAGTGGTTTGTCCCACAATCAGCCCCAGCATTTT
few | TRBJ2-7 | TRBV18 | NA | CASSPKSGKYEQYF | TGTGCCAGCTCACCAAAAAGCGGAAAATACGAGCAGTACTTC
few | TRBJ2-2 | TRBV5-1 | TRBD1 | CASSGDRLNTGELFF | TGCGCCAGCAGCGGGGACAGACTCAACACCGGGGAGCTGTTTTTT
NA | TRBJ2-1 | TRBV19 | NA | CASSIEASPYNEQFF | TGTGCCAGTAGTATAGAGGCTAGCCCCTACAATGAGCAGTTCTTC
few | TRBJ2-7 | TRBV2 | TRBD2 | CASSDGGRAYEQYF | TGTGCCAGCAGTGACGGCGGGAGGGCCTACGAGCAGTACTTC
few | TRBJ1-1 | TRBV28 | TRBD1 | CASSPRQGSGTEAFF | TGTGCCAGCAGTCCACGACAGGGCTCAGGCACTGAAGCTTTCTTT
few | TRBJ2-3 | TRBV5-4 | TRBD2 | CASSLASGTRTDTQYF | TGTGCCAGCAGCTTGGCCAGCGGGACCCGCACAGATACGCAGTATTTT
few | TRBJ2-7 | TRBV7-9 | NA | CASSLALQDFTPTEQYF | TGTGCCAGCAGCTTAGCGCTTCAGGACTTCACCCCCACCGAGCAGTACTTC
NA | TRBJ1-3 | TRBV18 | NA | CASSPGAGRNTIYF | TGTGCCAGCTCACCTGGGGCCGGCCGAAACACCATATATTTT
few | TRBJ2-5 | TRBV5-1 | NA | CASSHFLGAQETQYF | TGCGCCAGCAGCCACTTTCTGGGGGCCCAAGAGACCCAGTACTTC
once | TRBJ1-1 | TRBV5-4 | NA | CASSLGPDSEAFF | TGTGCCAGCAGCTTGGGGCCCGACTCTGAAGCTTTCTTT
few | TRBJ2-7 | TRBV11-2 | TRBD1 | CASSLVVSGGSYEQYF | TGTGCCAGCAGCTTAGTGGTGTCAGGGGGCTCCTACGAGCAGTACTTC
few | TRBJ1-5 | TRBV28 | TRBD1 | CASSSDRGIIQPQHF | TGTGCCAGCAGTTCCGACAGGGGAATCATTCAGCCCCAGCATTTT
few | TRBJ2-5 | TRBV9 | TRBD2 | CASSLSGTTTRTQYF | TGTGCCAGCAGCCTCAGCGGGACCACAACAAGAACCCAGTACTTC
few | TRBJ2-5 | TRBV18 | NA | CASSQREAQETQYF | TGTGCCAGCTCACAACGTGAAGCCCAAGAGACCCAGTACTTC